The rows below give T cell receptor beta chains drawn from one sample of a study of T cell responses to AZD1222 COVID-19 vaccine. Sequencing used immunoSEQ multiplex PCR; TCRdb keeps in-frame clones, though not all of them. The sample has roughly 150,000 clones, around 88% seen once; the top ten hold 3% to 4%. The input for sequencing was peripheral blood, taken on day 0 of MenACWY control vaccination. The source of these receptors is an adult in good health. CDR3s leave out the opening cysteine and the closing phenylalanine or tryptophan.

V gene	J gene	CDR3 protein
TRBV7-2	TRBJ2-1	ASSLSLRGFNEQF
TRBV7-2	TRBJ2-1	ASSLMLAGGNEQF
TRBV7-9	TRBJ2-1	ASSFTSDGEQF
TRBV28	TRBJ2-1	ASSLDTSGLYNEQF
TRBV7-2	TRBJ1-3	ASSLWTVSGNTIY
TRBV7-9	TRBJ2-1	ASSPPSGGSYNEQF
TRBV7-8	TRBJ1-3	ASSGMTGGGGNTIY
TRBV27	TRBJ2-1	ASSVLGLAGAWEQF
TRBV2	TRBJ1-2	ASSSRQGEGYT
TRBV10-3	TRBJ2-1	AISESETADYNEQF
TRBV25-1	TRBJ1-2	ASSEQSRRSGYT
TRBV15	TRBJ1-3	ATSRDVTGSGNTIY
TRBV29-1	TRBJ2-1	SVETGRKQF
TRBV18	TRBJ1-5	ASSPTSQSNQPQH
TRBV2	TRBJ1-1	ASLSWTTNTEAF
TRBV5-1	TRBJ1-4	ASSLAGWGPGEKLF
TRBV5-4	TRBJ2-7	ASSKLAGGPEQY
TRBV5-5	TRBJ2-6	ASSTRQGPNSVLT
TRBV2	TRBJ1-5	ASSVRQSNQPQH
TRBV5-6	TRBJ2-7	ASSFGYYEQY
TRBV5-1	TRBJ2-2	ASSANRNTGELF
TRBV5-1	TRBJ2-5	ASSDGMSETQY
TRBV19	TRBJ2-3	ATSSSGTDTQY
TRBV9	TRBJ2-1	ASSFRTGGPWRGNEQF
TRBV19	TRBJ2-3	ASSPPGSVGDTQY
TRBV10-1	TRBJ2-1	ASIDGDYYSYNEQF
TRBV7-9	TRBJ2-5	ASSLDGGPGETQY
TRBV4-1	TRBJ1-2	ASSQDMAGYGYT
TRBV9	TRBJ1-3	ASSTQTGTSGNTIY
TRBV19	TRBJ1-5	ASKPLGTGVIVNQPQH
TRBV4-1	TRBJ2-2	ASSQAGTSGGKNTGELF
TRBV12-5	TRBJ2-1	ASGAGTYNEQF
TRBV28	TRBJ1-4	ASSRRGGSNEKLF
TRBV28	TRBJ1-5	ASSLSQSGNQPQH
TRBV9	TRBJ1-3	ASSASTSSGNTIY
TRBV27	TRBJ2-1	ASKTPGQGRDEQF
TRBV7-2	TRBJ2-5	ASSLSRAVQETQY
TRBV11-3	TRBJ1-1	ASSLGSVNTEAF
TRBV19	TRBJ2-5	ASSQGRIQETQY
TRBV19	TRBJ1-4	ASSTNHGTPGWATNEKLF
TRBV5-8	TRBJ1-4	ASTKRGDRPEKLF
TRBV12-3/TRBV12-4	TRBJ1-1	ASSLREFTEAF